This entry lists 3 T cell receptor beta chains sequenced from one sample in a study of blood T cell repertoires in COVID-19 (dated by TCRdb to the early 2020s). The library was made by the immunoSEQ multiplex PCR assay. TCRdb took this table from immuneACCESS and kept in-frame rearrangements with V and J called. Such tables lack part of the clones; where checked against another copy, unresolved V genes explain under half of the gap, and the rest is unexplained. The sample contains roughly 200,000 clones, 80% to 85% of them found a single time. 5.5% to 8% of the sample belongs to the ten largest clones. Material for sequencing was peripheral blood. These receptors all stem from a woman between 40 and 55 years old with COVID-19, enrolled during active disease.

The genes are TRBV7-2 and TRBJ2-7, with D tentatively TRBD1 (6 bases). CDR3 length: 15 amino acids. Germline V gene data show CDR1 as SGHTA and CDR2 as FQGNSA. Trimming removed 5 bases from V and 0 bases from J, with 14 bases in between. DNA for the CDR3: TGTGCCAGCAGCCCCCGGGGACAAATCTCCTACGAGCAGTACTTC. Protein: CASSPRGQISYEQYF.

This chain joins TRBV5-1 and TRBJ2-7; 9 nucleotides align to TRBD1. CDR1 and CDR2 from the germline V gene are SGHRS and YFSETQ. The CDR3 has 15 residues. After removal of 0 bases from V and 0 bases from J, the junction contained 1 base not matched to a gene. CDR3 residues: CASSLGDRASYEQYF. CDR3 in DNA: TGCGCCAGCAGCTTGGGGGACAGGGCCTCCTACGAGCAGTACTTC. The complete variable domain, with remaining parts taken from reference TRBV5-1 and TRBJ2-7, reads KAGVTQTPRYLIKTRGQQVTLSCSPISGHRSVSWYQQTPGQGLQFLFEYFSETQRNKGNFPGRFSGRQFSNSRSEMNVSTLELGDSALYLCASSLGDRASYEQYFGPGTRLTVT.

This clone was picked up one time. CDR3 protein: CASSTQQGFNEKLFF. The CDR3 DNA is TGTGCCAGCAGTACCCAACAGGGTTTTAATGAAAAACTGTTTTTT. The V gene is TRBV28, the J gene TRBJ1-4, with a possible D match to TRBD1 (6 bases). CDR1 is MDHEN, CDR2 SYDVKM, per germline. V was shortened by 5 bases and J by 4 bases, with 14 bases between the two germline ends. The CDR3 contains 15 residues.